A selection of T cell receptor beta chains follows, all from one sample in a study of beta chain features in type 1 diabetes. TCRdb's copy holds only in-frame clones and misses some; the assay was immunoSEQ multiplex PCR. Of hundreds of thousands of clones in the sample, approximately 9.7% were seen once. Sequences were obtained from central memory CD4+ T cells from blood. These TCRs come from a man aged 25 to 40 with type 1 diabetes. Both conserved end residues are trimmed from each CDR3. Some rows mark clone size as missing; the rest say once, few, many or name a class of expanded clone.

clone_size	v_call	j_call	cdr3_aa
NA	TRBV6-1	TRBJ1-2	ASSPSTGTNYGYT
NA	TRBV19	TRBJ1-6	ASSAPRGTGDSPLH
few	TRBV30	TRBJ1-2	AWRQGLAYGYT
NA	TRBV2	TRBJ2-3	ASSLLAGGLYAQY
NA	TRBV10-2	TRBJ2-7	ASRSDREQY
NA	TRBV10-1	TRBJ2-3	ASSDRTSGGTDTQY
NA	TRBV28	TRBJ2-1	ASTPWGQSGNEQF
NA	TRBV10-1	TRBJ1-5	ASRVHQPQH
few	TRBV10-3	TRBJ1-5	AISEEGTYLT
NA	TRBV2	TRBJ2-7	ASTGQGAEYEQY
few	TRBV29-1	TRBJ1-4	SVPDGKSDEKLF
few	TRBV28	TRBJ2-7	ASSLPGQSKYEQY
many	TRBV7-2	TRBJ1-1	ASSLADSHTEAF
NA	TRBV7-2	TRBJ1-6	ASSLGRNSPLH
NA	TRBV30	TRBJ1-1	AWSESDTEAF
many	TRBV7-9	TRBJ1-5	ASSPTDRDNQPQH
many	TRBV9	TRBJ1-2	ASSVRADHGYT
NA	TRBV5-1	TRBJ2-3	ASSLERTSSTDTQY
few	TRBV9	TRBJ1-6	ASSTSGTAHSPLH
NA	TRBV2	TRBJ2-3	ASSPQTGRTDTQY
few	TRBV7-9	TRBJ2-3	ASSLARGQSTPDTQY
many	TRBV29-1	TRBJ2-1	SATGLSYNEQF
few	TRBV25-1	TRBJ2-1	ASSEYPENNYNEQF
NA	TRBV28	TRBJ2-3	ASSLGRNTQY
NA	TRBV7-8	TRBJ2-3	ASSLSRDTQY
few	TRBV11-2	TRBJ2-5	ASSLREGETQY
few	TRBV4-3	TRBJ1-4	ASSQRQVREKLF
NA	TRBV1	TRBJ2-5	TSSQDSGGAIRLRTQY
few	TRBV19	TRBJ2-6	ASSPPPGGGSGANVLT
few	TRBV2	TRBJ1-5	ASSVGVQPQH
few	TRBV30	TRBJ2-3	AWSRRGLLSTDTQY
NA	TRBV7-2	TRBJ2-1	ASSLEGVNPNEQF
few	TRBV10-3	TRBJ1-5	AISGGGQGNQPQH
few	TRBV13	TRBJ1-1	ASSLEQGVTEAF
NA	TRBV5-6	TRBJ2-5	ASSPWDGQETQY
few	TRBV4-1	TRBJ1-2	ASSQEDRSYYGYT
NA	TRBV6-5	TRBJ1-5	ASSLRGSNQPQH
few	TRBV7-9	TRBJ1-1	ASTPFRDSSTEAF
few	TRBV27	TRBJ2-6	ASSPWTGSSSGANVLT
once	TRBV6-4	TRBJ2-3	ASSPRPGDTQY
few	TRBV28	TRBJ1-5	ASSLQDSNQPQH
NA	TRBV30	TRBJ1-2	AWSGGIYGYT
once	TRBV5-1	TRBJ2-7	ASSVDGSHVEYEQY
NA	TRBV14	TRBJ1-1	ASSPGANTEAF
few	TRBV18	TRBJ2-7	ASSPGTTEQY
few	TRBV28	NA	ASSLGQEYEQY
NA	TRBV7-9	TRBJ2-1	ASSLFGNEQF
few	TRBV20-1	TRBJ2-1	SAWQGNEQF
many	TRBV15	TRBJ1-2	ATSAPDRFNYGYT
few	TRBV13	TRBJ1-1	ASAQQLNTEAF
few	TRBV30	TRBJ2-5	AWSVQAPLGKKTQY
many	TRBV4-3	TRBJ2-2	ASSQDWGTGTGELF
few	TRBV7-2	TRBJ1-6	ASSFQAPSPLH
few	TRBV18	TRBJ2-7	ASSPGTENYEQY
few	TRBV10-3	TRBJ1-6	AISERQGGSPLH
NA	TRBV11-2	TRBJ2-5	ASSLSPAGGETQY
NA	TRBV19	TRBJ2-1	ASRAHLPGQGGNEQF
NA	TRBV4-3	TRBJ1-4	ASSQDRQARREKLF
NA	TRBV5-1	TRBJ1-1	ASSLDPGNTEAF